The 9 T cell receptor beta chains below all came from one sample that was sequenced in a study of OX40 agonist ivuxolimab in advanced cancers. Generated by immunoSEQ multiplex PCR, the TCRdb table keeps only in-frame clones and is missing some. The table has 100,000 or so clones, 94% seen once. The sequenced sample was CD4+ or CD8+ T cells sorted from blood, obtained in a trial of the OX40 agonist ivuxolimab. Source of these receptors: an adult with an advanced solid tumor such as melanoma, head and neck, liver or kidney cancer.

The chain recombines TRBV7-2 with TRBJ2-5; no reliable D call. The better agreement between TRBJ2-7 and the DNA end casts doubt on the J call. CDR1 and CDR2 (germline): SGHTA, FQGNSA. The CDR3 is 14 residues long. CDR3 nucleotide sequence: TGTGCCAGCAGCTTAGACCTCACCTCCTACGAGCAGTACTTC. This encodes CASSLDLTSYEQYF.

CDR3: CASERELGETQYF. CDR3 DNA sequence: TGTGCCAGCGAACGGGAGTTGGGAGAGACCCAGTACTTC. The rearrangement links TRBV2 to TRBJ2-5; D may be TRBD2 (6 bases). This CDR3 spans 13 amino acids. The V end lost 8 bases, the J end lost 4 bases, and 14 bases lay between the germline ends. CDR1 SNHLY and CDR2 FYNNEI come from the germline V gene. Complete variable domain (other parts from reference TRBV2 and TRBJ2-5): EPEVTQTPSHQVTQMGQEVILRCVPISNHLYFYWYRQILGQKVEFLVSFYNNEISEKSEIFDDQFSVERPDGSNFTLKIRSTKLEDSAMYFCASERELGETQYFGPGTRLLVL.

This clone has a single count. This rearrangement joins TRBV7-8 to TRBJ1-2; TRBD1 matches 11 bases. Germline CDR1 and CDR2: SGHVS and FQNEAQ. The CDR3 extends over 15 amino acids. The V and J ends lost 1 base and 8 bases, in that order; junction bases with no gene match: 6. The CDR3 sequence is CASSLGRTGGRGYTF. The DNA of the CDR3 is TGTGCCAGCAGCTTAGGGAGGACAGGGGGCCGGGGCTACACCTTC.

J is TRBJ2-1 and V is TRBV19; 7 bases agree with TRBD2. The CDR3 sequence is 15 residues long. V lost 3 bases and J lost 3; bases outside the gene matches: 5. Germline CDR1 reads LNHDA; CDR2 reads SQIVND (reference sequence). In DNA form, the CDR3 reads TGTGCCAGTAGTATGGGGACTATAAACTACAATGAGCAGTTCTTC. Translated: CASSMGTINYNEQFF.

This chain uses TRBV7-9 with TRBJ2-6; D is perhaps TRBD2 (5 bases). The germline V gene encodes CDR1 SEHNR and CDR2 FQNEAQ (reference sequence). CDR3 length equals 18 residues. V lost 2 bases to trimming and J lost 0 bases, with 14 bases between them. The CDR3 bases are TGTGCCAGCAGCTTATGGGTGGGAGAGACCTCTGGGGCCAACGTCCTGACTTTC. The encoded protein is CASSLWVGETSGANVLTF.

This chain joins TRBV27 and TRBJ2-7, with D possibly being TRBD1 or TRBD2 (5 bases each). Trimming pared 8 bases from V and 1 base from J, leaving 9 bases between. Germline V gene lookup returns CDR1 MNHEY and CDR2 SMNVEV (reference sequence). The CDR3 runs 12 residues. The CDR3 DNA reads TGTGCCAGCTGGGGGTATTCCTACGAGCAGTACTTC. It specifies CASWGYSYEQYF.

The chain employs TRBV11-2 and TRBJ2-7, with D perhaps matching TRBD2 (7 bases). V gave up 5 bases and J gave up 0 bases, with 20 bases separating them. The CDR3 consists of 17 residues. Germline-derived CDR1 and CDR2 are SGHAT and FQNNGV. CDR3 bases: TGTGCCAGCAGCGTTGCTCGAAGGGGGGGGAACTCCTACGAGCAGTACTTC. Amino acids: CASSVARRGGNSYEQYF.

Here the CDR3 reads CASSLFRGEAFF. For the CDR3, the DNA is TGTGCCAGCAGTTTATTCAGGGGGGAAGCTTTCTTT. V usage is TRBV28 and J usage is TRBJ1-1, with TRBD1 matching 7 bases. Germline V gene data show CDR1 as MDHEN and CDR2 as SYDVKM. After removal of 1 base from V and 8 bases from J, the junction contained 1 base not matched to a gene. This CDR3 is 12 amino acids long.

The V call is TRBV4-1, the J call TRBJ2-7, with TRBD1 identical over 11 bases. With V trimmed by 1 base and J by 2 bases, 4 bases remained unmatched. Germline loops: CDR1 MGHRA, CDR2 YSYEKL. The CDR3 has 16 amino acids. The CDR3 nucleotides are TGCGCCAGCAGCCAAGGGGGACAGGGGGAAACCTACGAGCAGTACTTC. The encoded protein is CASSQGGQGETYEQYF.